This is a list of T cell receptor beta chains from one sample in a study of post-analysis software for immune sequencing data. Each CDR3 protein is one row after TCRdb ran MiXCR on the PCR reads. The sample holds approximately 660,000 distinct CDR3 sequences, roughly three fifths seen once. The source material was blood. These receptors came from a girl aged 2-10 years with multiple sclerosis. Both conserved end residues are trimmed from each CDR3.

V,CDR3
TRBV12-3/TRBV12-4,ASSMSSGAPRVRAF
TRBV10-3,AIRTGDGYGYT
TRBV12-3/TRBV12-4,ASSYTLTNQPQH
TRBV20-1,SACRQYQETQY
TRBV12-3/TRBV12-4,ASSSTGKNSNQPQH
TRBV20-1,SARAPRRSTETQY
TRBV7-2,ASSLDPAGAVEQY
TRBV11-2,ASSTPKGTKETQY
TRBV12-3/TRBV12-4,ASKTLGEKLF
TRBV10-3,AIRQREAPNNEQF
TRBV11-2,ASSLSPLGSYNEQF
TRBV7-9,ASSIRDRGTQY
TRBV3-1,ASSQELGDTEAF
TRBV7-2,ASSGRLQIQETQY
TRBV3-1,ASSQQLGYGYT
TRBV5-1,ASSSDYEQF
TRBV12-3/TRBV12-4,AGSLYSLSYNEQF
TRBV5-1,ASSSGLAGGTSTDTQY
TRBV27,ASRLLKAPDTQY
TRBV3-1,ASSHGGSSLFRDTQY
TRBV5-1,ASSPYDSYEQY
TRBV6-4,ASSDGRLAGSNEQF
TRBV29-1,SVESASRETQF
TRBV13,ASSDGTGRDPNYDYT
TRBV6-1,ASSFLAGSQY
TRBV20-1,SAGTNNRAGYT
TRBV20-1,SASRIGGGGPEAF
TRBV7-2,ASSSSAVAQY